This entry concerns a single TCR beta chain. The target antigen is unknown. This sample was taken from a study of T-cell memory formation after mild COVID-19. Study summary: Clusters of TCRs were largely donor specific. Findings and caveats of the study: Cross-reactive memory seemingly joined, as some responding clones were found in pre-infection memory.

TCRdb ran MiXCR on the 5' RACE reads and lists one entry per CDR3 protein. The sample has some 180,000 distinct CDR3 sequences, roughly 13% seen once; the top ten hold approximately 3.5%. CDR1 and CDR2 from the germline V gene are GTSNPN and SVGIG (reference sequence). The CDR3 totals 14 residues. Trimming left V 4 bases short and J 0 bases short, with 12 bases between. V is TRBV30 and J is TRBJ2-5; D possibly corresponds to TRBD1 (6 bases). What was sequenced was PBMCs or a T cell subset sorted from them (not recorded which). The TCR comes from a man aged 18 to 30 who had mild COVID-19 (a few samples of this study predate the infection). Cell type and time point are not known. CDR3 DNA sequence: TGTGCCTGGATTTCGGACAGACACCAAGAGACCCAGTACTTC. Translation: CAWISDRHQETQYF.